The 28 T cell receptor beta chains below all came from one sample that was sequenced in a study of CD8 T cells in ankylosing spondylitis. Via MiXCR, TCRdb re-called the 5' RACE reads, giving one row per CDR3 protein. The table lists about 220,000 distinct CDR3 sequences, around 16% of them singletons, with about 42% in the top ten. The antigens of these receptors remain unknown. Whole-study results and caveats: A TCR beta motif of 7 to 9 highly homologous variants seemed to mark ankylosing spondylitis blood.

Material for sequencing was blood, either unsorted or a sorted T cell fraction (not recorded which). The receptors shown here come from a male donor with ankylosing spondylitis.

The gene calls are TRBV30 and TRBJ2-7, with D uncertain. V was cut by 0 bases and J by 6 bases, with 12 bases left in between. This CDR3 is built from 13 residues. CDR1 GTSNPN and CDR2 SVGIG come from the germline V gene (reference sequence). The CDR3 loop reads CAWSVALPSEQYF. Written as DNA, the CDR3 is TGTGCCTGGAGTGTGGCCCTACCCTCCGAGCAGTACTTC.

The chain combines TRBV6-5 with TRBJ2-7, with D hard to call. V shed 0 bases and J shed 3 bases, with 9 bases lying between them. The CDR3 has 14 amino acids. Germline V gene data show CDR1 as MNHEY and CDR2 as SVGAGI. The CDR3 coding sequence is TGTGCCAGCAGTTACTCCGACCAGAACTACGAGCAGTACTTC. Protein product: CASSYSDQNYEQYF.

The CDR3 spells CASSLPTGGNEETQYF. The CDR3 DNA is TGTGCCAGCAGCTTACCGACAGGGGGCAACGAAGAGACCCAGTACTTC. The chain has TRBV11-1 and TRBJ2-5; 10 nucleotides match TRBD1. This CDR3 contains 16 residues. The germline V gene has CDR1 SGHAT and CDR2 FQDESV (reference sequence). V was clipped by 2 bases and J by 3 bases; unmatched bases: 6.

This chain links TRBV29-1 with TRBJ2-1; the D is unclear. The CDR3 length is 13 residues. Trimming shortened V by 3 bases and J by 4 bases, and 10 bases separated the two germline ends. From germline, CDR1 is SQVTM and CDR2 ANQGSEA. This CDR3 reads CSVEPGLYNEQFF. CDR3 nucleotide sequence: TGCAGCGTTGAGCCGGGCCTATACAATGAGCAGTTCTTC.

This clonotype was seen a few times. This CDR3 reads CASSQDYVLDEQYF. The DNA of the CDR3 is TGTGCCAGCAGCCAAGACTATGTTCTCGACGAGCAGTACTTC. The J gene is TRBJ2-7, the V gene TRBV7-9; D is perhaps TRBD2 (5 bases). This CDR3 contains 14 residues. V was cut by 5 bases and J by 5 bases, with 16 bases left in between. Per germline, CDR1 SEHNR and CDR2 FQNEAQ (reference sequence).

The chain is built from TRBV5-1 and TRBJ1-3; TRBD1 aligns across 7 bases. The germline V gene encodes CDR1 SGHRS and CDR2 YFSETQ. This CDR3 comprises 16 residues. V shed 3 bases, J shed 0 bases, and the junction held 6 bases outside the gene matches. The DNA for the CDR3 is TGCGCCAGCAGCTCCCCCGACAGGGCCTCTGGAAACACCATATATTTT. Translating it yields CASSSPDRASGNTIYF.

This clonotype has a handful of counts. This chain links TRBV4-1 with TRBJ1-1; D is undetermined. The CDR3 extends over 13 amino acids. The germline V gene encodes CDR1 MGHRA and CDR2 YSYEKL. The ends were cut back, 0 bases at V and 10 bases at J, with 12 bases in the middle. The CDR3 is CASSQDRAPGAFF. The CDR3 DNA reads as TGCGCCAGCAGCCAAGATAGGGCCCCGGGAGCTTTCTTT.

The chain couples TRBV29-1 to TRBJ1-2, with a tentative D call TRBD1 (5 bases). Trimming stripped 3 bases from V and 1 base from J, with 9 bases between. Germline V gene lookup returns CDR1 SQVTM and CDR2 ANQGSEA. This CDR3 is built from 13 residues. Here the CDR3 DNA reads TGCAGCGTTGAGAAGGGGATTAACTATGGCTACACCTTC. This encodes CSVEKGINYGYTF.

The CDR3 region has the DNA TGTGCCAGCAGCTTGGATGGGGTAGAGGAGCAGTACTTC. Translation: CASSLDGVEEQYF. The chain links TRBV5-6 to TRBJ2-7; no definite D call. This CDR3 contains 13 residues. The V gene's germline CDR1 is SGHDT and CDR2 YYEEEE. The V end was cut by 0 bases, the J end by 7 bases, with 11 bases between.

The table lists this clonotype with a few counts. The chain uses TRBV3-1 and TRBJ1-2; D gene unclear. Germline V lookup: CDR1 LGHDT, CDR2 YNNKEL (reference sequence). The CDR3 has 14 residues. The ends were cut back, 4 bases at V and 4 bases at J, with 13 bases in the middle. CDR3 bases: TGTGCCAGCAGCCCCAGCCTGCCGGGCTATGGCTACACCTTC. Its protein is CASSPSLPGYGYTF.

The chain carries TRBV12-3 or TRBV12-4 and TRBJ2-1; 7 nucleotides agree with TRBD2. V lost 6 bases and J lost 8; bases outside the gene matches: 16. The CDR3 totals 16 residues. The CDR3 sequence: CASRAPGPPREDEQFF. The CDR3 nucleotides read TGTGCCAGCAGAGCCCCGGGACCCCCTCGGGAGGATGAGCAGTTCTTC.

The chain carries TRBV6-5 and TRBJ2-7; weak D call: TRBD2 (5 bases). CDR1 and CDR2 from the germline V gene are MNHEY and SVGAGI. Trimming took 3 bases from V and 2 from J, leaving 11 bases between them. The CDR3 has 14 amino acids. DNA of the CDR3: TGTGCCAGCAGTTATCTAGCTACAACCTACGAGCAGTACTTC. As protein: CASSYLATTYEQYF.

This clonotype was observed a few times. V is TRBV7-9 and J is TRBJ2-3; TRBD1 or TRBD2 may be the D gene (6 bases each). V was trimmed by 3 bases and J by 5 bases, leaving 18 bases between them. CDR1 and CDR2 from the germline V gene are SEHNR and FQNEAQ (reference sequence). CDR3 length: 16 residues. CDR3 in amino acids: CASSFTDSGFGDTQYF. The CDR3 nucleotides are TGTGCCAGCAGCTTCACGGACAGCGGGTTTGGAGATACGCAGTATTTT. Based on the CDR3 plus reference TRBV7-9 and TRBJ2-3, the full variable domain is DTGVSQNPRHKITKRGQNVTFRCDPISEHNRLYWYRQTLGQGPEFLTYFQNEAQLEKSRLLSDRFSAERPKGSFSTLEIQRTEQGDSAMYLCASSFTDSGFGDTQYFGPGTRLTVL.

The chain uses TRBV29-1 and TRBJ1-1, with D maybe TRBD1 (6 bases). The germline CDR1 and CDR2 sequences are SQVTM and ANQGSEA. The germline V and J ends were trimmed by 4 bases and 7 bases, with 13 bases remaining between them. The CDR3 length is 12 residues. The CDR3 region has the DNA TGCAGCGTTGGGGGGGGGGCTCTTGAAGCTTTCTTT. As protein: CSVGGGALEAFF. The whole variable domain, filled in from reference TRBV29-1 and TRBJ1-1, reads SAVISQKPSRDICQRGTSLTIQCQVDSQVTMMFWYRQQPGQSLTLIATANQGSEATYESGFVIDKFPISRPNLTFSTLTVSNMSPEDSSIYLCSVGGGALEAFFGQGTRLTVV.

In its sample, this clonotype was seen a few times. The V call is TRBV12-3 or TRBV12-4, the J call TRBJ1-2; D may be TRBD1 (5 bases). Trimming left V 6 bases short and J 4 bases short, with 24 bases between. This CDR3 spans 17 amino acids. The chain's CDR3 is CASSPSGSGRTFYGYTF. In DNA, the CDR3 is TGTGCCAGCAGCCCGAGCGGCTCGGGACGGACGTTCTATGGCTACACCTTC.

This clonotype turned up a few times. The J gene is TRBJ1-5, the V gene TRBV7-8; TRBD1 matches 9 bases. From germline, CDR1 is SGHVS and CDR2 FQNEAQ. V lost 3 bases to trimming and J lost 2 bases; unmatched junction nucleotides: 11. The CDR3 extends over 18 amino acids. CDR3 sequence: CASSLLGTGSYGNQPQHF. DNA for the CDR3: TGTGCCAGCAGCTTGCTGGGGACAGGGAGTTACGGCAATCAGCCCCAGCATTTT.

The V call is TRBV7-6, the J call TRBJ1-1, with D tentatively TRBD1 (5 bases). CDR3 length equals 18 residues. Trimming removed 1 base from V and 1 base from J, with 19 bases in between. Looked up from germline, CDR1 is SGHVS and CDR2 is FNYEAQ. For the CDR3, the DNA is TGTGCCAGCAGCTTAGGGATCCGGGACGAAAATCCGAACACTGAAGCTTTCTTT. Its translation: CASSLGIRDENPNTEAFF.

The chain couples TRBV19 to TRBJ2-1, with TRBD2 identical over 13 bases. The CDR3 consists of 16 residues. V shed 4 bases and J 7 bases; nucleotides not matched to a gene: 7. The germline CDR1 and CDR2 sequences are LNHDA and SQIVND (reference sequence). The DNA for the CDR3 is TGTGCCAGTAGTACCCCCCGGGGACTAGCGGGAAATGAGCAGTTCTTC. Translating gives CASSTPRGLAGNEQFF. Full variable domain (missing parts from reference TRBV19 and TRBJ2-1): DGGITQSPKYLFRKEGQNVTLSCEQNLNHDAMYWYRQDPGQGLRLIYYSQIVNDFQKGDIAEGYSVSREKKESFPLTVTSAQKNPTAFYLCASSTPRGLAGNEQFFGPGTRLTVL.

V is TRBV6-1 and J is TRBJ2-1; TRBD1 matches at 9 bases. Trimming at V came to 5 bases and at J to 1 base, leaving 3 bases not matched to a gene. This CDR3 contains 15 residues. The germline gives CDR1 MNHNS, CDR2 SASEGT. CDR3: CASSTGTGSYNEQFF. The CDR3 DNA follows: TGTGCCAGCAGTACAGGGACAGGGTCCTACAATGAGCAGTTCTTC.

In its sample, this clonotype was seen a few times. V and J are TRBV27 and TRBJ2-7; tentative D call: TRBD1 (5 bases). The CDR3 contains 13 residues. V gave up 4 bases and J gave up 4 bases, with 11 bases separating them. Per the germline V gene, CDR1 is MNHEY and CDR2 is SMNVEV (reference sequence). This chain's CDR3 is CASSSADSYEQYF. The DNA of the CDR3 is TGTGCCAGCAGTTCAGCTGACAGTTACGAGCAGTACTTC.

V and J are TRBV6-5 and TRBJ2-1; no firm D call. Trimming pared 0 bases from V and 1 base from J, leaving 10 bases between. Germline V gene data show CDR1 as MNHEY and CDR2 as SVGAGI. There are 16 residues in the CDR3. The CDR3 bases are TGTGCCAGCAGTTACTCGAGCTGGACGTCCTACAATGAGCAGTTCTTC. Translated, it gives CASSYSSWTSYNEQFF.

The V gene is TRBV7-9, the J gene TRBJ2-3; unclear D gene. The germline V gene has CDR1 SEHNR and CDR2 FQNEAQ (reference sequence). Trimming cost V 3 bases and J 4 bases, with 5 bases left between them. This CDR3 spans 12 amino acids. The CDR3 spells CASSFFSDTQYF. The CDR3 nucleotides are TGTGCCAGCAGCTTCTTTTCAGATACGCAGTATTTT.

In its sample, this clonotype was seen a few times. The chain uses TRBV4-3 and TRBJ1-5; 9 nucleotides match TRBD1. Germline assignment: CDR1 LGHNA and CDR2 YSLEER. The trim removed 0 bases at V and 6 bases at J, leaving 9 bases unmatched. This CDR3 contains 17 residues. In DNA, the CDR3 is TGCGCCAGCAGCCAAGAAAGGACAGGGGTGTATGGTCAGCCCCAGCATTTT. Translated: CASSQERTGVYGQPQHF.

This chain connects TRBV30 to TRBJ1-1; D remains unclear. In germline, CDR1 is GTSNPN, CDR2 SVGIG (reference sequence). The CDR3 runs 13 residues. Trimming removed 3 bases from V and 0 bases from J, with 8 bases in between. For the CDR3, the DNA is TGTGCCTGGAGATTCGATATGAACACTGAAGCTTTCTTT. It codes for CAWRFDMNTEAFF. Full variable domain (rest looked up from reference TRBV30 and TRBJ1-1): SQTIHQWPATLVQPVGSPLSLECTVEGTSNPNLYWYRQAAGRGLQLLFYSVGIGQISSEVPQNLSASRPQDRQFILSSKKLLLSDSGFYLCAWRFDMNTEAFFGQGTRLTVV.

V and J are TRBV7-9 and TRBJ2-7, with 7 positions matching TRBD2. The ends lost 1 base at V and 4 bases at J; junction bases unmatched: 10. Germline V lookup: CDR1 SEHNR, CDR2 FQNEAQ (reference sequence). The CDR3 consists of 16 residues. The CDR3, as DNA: TGTGCCAGCAGCTTAGGGGTCCTAGCGGAACCTTACGAGCAGTACTTC. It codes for CASSLGVLAEPYEQYF.

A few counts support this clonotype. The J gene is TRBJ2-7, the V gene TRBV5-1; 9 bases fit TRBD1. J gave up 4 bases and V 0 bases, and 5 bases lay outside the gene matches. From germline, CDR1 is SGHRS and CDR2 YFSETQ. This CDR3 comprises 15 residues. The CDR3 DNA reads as TGCGCCAGCAGCTTGGGGGGACAGGGACGGTACGAGCAGTACTTC. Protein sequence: CASSLGGQGRYEQYF.

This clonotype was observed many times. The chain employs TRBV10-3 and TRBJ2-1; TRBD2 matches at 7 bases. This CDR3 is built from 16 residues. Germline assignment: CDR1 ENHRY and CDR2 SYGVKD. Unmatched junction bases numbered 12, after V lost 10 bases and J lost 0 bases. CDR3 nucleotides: TGTGCCAGCGAACCTAGCGGACCAAGCTCCTACAATGAGCAGTTCTTC. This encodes CASEPSGPSSYNEQFF.

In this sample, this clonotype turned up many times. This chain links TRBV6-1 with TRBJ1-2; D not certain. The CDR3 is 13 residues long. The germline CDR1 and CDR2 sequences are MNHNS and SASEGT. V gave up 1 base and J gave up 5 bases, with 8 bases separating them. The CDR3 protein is CASSEGTEYGYTF. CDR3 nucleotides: TGTGCCAGCAGTGAAGGGACCGAGTATGGCTACACCTTC.